This TCR beta chain was identified during a study of shared clonotypes between healthy human individuals. Assay: immunoSEQ multiplex PCR; the TCRdb copy retains only in-frame clones and omits some. The profile shows around 530,000 clones, roughly four fifths of them singletons. Germline loops: CDR1 LNHNV, CDR2 YYDKDF (reference sequence). This CDR3 spans 18 amino acids. J lost 1 base, V lost 0 bases, and 11 bases had no gene match. Nashville, Tennessee was home to all donors, who were Caucasian adults. The material sequenced was PBMCs. The chain links TRBV15 to TRBJ2-7; 8 bases fit TRBD2. The TCR sequence derives from a woman aged 35 to 49 in good health. Some clones in this sample may be carry-over from other donors' samples. CDR3 sequence reads: CATSRDRLATTRSYEQYF. The CDR3 bases are TGTGCCACCAGCAGAGATCGACTAGCGACGACCCGGTCCTACGAGCAGTACTTC. The whole variable domain, filled in from reference TRBV15 and TRBJ2-7, reads DAMVIQNPRYQVTQFGKPVTLSCSQTLNHNVMYWYQQKSSQAPKLLFHYYDKDFNNEADTPDNFQSRRPNTSFCFLDIRSPGLGDTAMYLCATSRDRLATTRSYEQYFGPGTRLTVT.